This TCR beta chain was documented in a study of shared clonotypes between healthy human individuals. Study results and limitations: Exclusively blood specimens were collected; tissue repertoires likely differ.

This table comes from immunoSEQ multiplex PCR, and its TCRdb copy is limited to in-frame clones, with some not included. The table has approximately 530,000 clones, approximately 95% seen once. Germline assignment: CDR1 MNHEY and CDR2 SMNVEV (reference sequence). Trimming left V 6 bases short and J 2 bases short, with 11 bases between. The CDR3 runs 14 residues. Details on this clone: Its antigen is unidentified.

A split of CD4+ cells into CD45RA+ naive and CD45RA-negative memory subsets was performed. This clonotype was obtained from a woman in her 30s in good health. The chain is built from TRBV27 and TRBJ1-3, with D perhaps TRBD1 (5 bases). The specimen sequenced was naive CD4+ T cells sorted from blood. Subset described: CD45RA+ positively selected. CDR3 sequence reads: CASRERGAGNTIYF. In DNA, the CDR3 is TGTGCCAGCAGAGAGAGGGGAGCTGGAAACACCATATATTTT.